Following are 6 T cell receptor beta chains from one sample sequenced in a study of identical twins. TCRdb reanalysed the 5' RACE reads using MiXCR and keeps one entry per CDR3 protein. The sample has fewer than 550,000 distinct CDR3 sequences; approximately 15% are singletons. These data were also reused for a study on yellow fever vaccine responses in identical twins.

The sample consisted of CD4+ T cells sorted from blood. The receptors were gathered from a young woman in good health.

This clonotype was found a few times. The chain recombines TRBV6-2 or TRBV6-3 with TRBJ1-2; D gene uncertain. CDR3 length: 13 residues. Looked up from germline, CDR1 is MNHEY and CDR2 is SVGEGT. Trimming took 6 bases from V and 5 from J, leaving 13 bases between them. For the CDR3, the DNA is TGTGCCAGCAGCCCTCCCGGCAAGTATGGCTACACCTTC. It yields the protein CASSPPGKYGYTF.

The chain couples TRBV4-2 to TRBJ2-7, with 7 nucleotides matching TRBD1. Unmatched junction bases numbered 4, after V lost 3 bases and J lost 5 bases. The CDR3 has 13 amino acids. Germline CDR1 LGHNA, CDR2 YNFKEQ. For the CDR3, the DNA is TGTGCCAGCAGCCAGATGACAGGGAACGAGCAGTACTTC. It codes for CASSQMTGNEQYF.

The J gene is TRBJ2-2, the V gene TRBV28, with TRBD1 matching 9 bases. The CDR3 is made up of 16 amino acids. V was clipped by 2 bases and J by 4 bases; unmatched bases: 5. Germline V CDR1 and CDR2: MDHEN, SYDVKM. The CDR3 DNA reads TGTGCCAGCAGTTTACCGGACAGGGGTGCCACCGGGGAGCTGTTTTTT. It specifies CASSLPDRGATGELFF.

This clonotype showed up many times. The chain couples TRBV13 to TRBJ2-3; D is perhaps TRBD2 (6 bases). Trimming took 2 bases from V and 2 from J, leaving 14 bases between them. Germline CDR1 and CDR2: PRHDT and FYEKMQ (reference sequence). This CDR3 region has 16 residues. CDR3 sequence reads: CASSLSVGGPTDTQYF. In nucleotides, the CDR3 is TGTGCCAGCAGCTTATCCGTGGGGGGACCCACAGATACGCAGTATTTT.

This clonotype was counted between two and nine times. This chain links TRBV6-1 with TRBJ2-6; TRBD2 is a possible D gene (5 bases). Germline CDR1 reads MNHNS; CDR2 reads SASEGT. With 6 bases removed from V and 2 bases from J, the gap between germline ends came to 11 bases. CDR3 size: 15 residues. As DNA, the CDR3 is TGTGCCAGCAGCAAACTAGTTCCTGGGGCCAACGTCCTGACTTTC. Its protein is CASSKLVPGANVLTF.

The chain links TRBV12-3 or TRBV12-4 to TRBJ2-7, with 9 bases aligning to TRBD2. Trimming took 6 bases from V and 5 from J; bases not matched to a gene: 14. This CDR3 has 16 residues. This CDR3 is CASSPVVAGDTNEQYF. The CDR3 DNA sequence: TGTGCCAGCAGCCCAGTGGTAGCGGGAGATACCAACGAGCAGTACTTC.